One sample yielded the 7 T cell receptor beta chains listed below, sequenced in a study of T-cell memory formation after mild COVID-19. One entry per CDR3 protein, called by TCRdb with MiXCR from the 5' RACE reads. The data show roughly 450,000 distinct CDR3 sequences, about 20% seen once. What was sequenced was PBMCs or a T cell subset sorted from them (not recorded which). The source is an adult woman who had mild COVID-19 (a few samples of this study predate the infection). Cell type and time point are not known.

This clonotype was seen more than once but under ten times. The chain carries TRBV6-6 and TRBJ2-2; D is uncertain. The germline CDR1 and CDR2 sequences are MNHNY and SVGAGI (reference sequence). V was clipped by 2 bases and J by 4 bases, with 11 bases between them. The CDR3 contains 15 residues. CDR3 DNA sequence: TGTGCCAGCAGTTACCCAACCACGGGCACCGGGGAGCTGTTTTTT. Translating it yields CASSYPTTGTGELFF.

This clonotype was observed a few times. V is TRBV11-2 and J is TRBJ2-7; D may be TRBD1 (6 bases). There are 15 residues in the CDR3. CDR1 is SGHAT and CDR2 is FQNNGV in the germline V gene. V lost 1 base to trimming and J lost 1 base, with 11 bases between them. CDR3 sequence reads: CASSLVGTPSYEQYF. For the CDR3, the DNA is TGTGCCAGCAGCTTAGTCGGGACACCTTCCTACGAGCAGTACTTC.

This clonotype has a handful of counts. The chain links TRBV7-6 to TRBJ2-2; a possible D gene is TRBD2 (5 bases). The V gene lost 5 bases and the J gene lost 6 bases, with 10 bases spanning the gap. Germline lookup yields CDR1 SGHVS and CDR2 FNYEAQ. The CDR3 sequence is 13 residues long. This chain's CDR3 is CASSAGQPGELFF. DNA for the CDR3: TGTGCCAGCAGCGCGGGTCAGCCCGGGGAGCTGTTTTTT.

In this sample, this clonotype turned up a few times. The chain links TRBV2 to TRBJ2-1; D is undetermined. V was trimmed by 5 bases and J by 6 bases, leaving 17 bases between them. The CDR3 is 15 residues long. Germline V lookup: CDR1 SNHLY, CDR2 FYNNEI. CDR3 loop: CASSRTLVLRNEQFF. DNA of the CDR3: TGTGCCAGCAGTAGAACGCTAGTGCTCCGCAATGAGCAGTTCTTC.

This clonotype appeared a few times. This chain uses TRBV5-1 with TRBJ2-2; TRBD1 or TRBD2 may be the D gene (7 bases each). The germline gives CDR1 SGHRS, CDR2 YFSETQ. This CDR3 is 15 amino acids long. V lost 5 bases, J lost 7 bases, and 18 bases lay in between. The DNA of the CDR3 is TGCGCCAGCAGTCCCCAGACAGGGAGGGACGGGGAGCTGTTTTTT. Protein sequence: CASSPQTGRDGELFF.

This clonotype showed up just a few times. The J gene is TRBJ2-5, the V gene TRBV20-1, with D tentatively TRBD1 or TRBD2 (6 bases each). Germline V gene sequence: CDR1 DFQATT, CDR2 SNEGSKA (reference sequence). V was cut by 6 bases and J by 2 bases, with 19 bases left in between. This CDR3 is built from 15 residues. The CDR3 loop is CSASRGVTTQETQYF. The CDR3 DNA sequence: TGCAGTGCGTCGAGGGGGGTGACAACTCAAGAGACCCAGTACTTC.

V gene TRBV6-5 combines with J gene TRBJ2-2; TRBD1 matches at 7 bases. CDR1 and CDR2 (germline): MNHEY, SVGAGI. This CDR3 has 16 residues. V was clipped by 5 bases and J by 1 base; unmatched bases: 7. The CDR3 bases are TGTGCCAGCAGTCTCGACAGGGCGTGGAACACCGGGGAGCTGTTTTTT. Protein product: CASSLDRAWNTGELFF.